These 17 T cell receptor beta chains came from one sample sequenced in a study of T cells after yellow fever vaccination. Via MiXCR, TCRdb re-called the 5' RACE reads, giving one row per CDR3 protein. Seen here are tens of thousands of distinct CDR3 sequences, around 7% observed once, and the top ten hold more than 35%. The sample was CD8+ T cells sorted from PBMCs, taken on the day of the yellow fever booster vaccination. All receptors derive from a man aged 30 to 39 who received the YFV17D yellow fever vaccine.

This clonotype was seen only a few times. The V and J genes are TRBV7-3 and TRBJ2-1; maybe TRBD2 (5 bases). The V gene lost 5 bases and the J gene lost 3 bases, with 23 bases spanning the gap. Germline CDR1 SGHTA, CDR2 FQGTGA. The CDR3 covers 18 residues. Here the CDR3 reads CASSPEGRLHGLYNEQFF. CDR3 sequence (DNA): TGTGCCAGCAGCCCCGAGGGCAGGCTCCACGGGCTCTACAATGAGCAGTTCTTC.

This clonotype was seen at least ten times. The chain is built from TRBV27 and TRBJ2-7, with D tentatively TRBD1 (5 bases). This CDR3 comprises 13 residues. V was pared by 3 bases and J by 1 base, with 7 bases between. Germline V CDR1 and CDR2: MNHEY, SMNVEV (reference sequence). CDR3 protein: CASSFRGSYEQYF. For the CDR3, the DNA is TGTGCCAGCAGTTTTAGGGGATCCTACGAGCAGTACTTC.

This clonotype has just a few counts. The genes are TRBV20-1 and TRBJ1-1; possible D gene TRBD1, 5 bases. Germline V gives CDR1 DFQATT, CDR2 SNEGSKA (reference sequence). The CDR3 extends over 11 amino acids. V lost 4 bases and J lost 7, with 10 bases in between. CDR3 sequence (DNA): TGCAGTGCTACTTGGGACGGTGAAGCTTTCTTT. Amino acids: CSATWDGEAFF.

This clonotype turned up a few times. The V gene is TRBV6-1, the J gene TRBJ2-6; D not certain. The V gene lost 6 bases and the J gene lost 0 bases, with 9 bases spanning the gap. The germline CDR1 and CDR2 sequences are MNHNS and SASEGT. The CDR3 runs 15 residues. CDR3 sequence: CASSRQSSGANVLTF. DNA of the CDR3: TGTGCCAGCAGCCGGCAGAGCTCTGGGGCCAACGTCCTGACTTTC.

The chain joins TRBV27 to TRBJ1-4; 7 nucleotides match TRBD1. V lost 2 bases to trimming and J lost 8 bases; unmatched junction nucleotides: 5. Germline V gene sequence: CDR1 MNHEY, CDR2 SMNVEV (reference sequence). The CDR3 is 14 amino acids. CDR3 protein: CASSLATGNEKLFF. For the CDR3, the DNA is TGTGCCAGCAGTTTAGCGACAGGGAACGAAAAACTGTTTTTT.

This clonotype was counted only a few times. The chain is built from TRBV15 and TRBJ2-3, with D hard to call. Germline lookup yields CDR1 LNHNV and CDR2 YYDKDF (reference sequence). The CDR3 has 13 amino acids. V dropped 0 bases and J dropped 2 bases, with 3 bases sitting between them. This CDR3 is CATSRDSTDTQYF. The CDR3 nucleotides read TGTGCCACCAGCAGAGACTCCACAGATACGCAGTATTTT.

This clonotype was picked up many times. J is TRBJ2-7 and V is TRBV12-3 or TRBV12-4, with D tentatively TRBD1 (5 bases). The CDR3 is 14 amino acids. The V end was cut by 3 bases, the J end by 2 bases, with 11 bases between. The CDR3 is CASSFGALTYEQYF. DNA for the CDR3: TGTGCCAGCAGTTTTGGGGCACTCACCTACGAGCAGTACTTC.

This rearrangement joins TRBV12-3 or TRBV12-4 to TRBJ2-4, with D unclear. Trimming cost V 4 bases and J 5 bases, with 6 bases left between them. The CDR3 sequence is 12 residues long. DNA of the CDR3: TGTGCCAGCAGTTGGGGTCAAAACATTCAGTACTTC. Protein: CASSWGQNIQYF.

This clonotype showed up just a few times. The chain recombines TRBV11-1 with TRBJ2-1, with D perhaps given as TRBD1 or TRBD2 (6 bases each). The germline V gene has CDR1 SGHAT and CDR2 FQDESV (reference sequence). This CDR3 spans 18 amino acids. Deletions cut 2 bases from V and 0 bases from J, with 17 bases between. The CDR3 nucleotides are TGTGCCAGCAGCTTAAATTCAGGGGACGGGAGCTCCTACAATGAGCAGTTCTTC. Translating it yields CASSLNSGDGSSYNEQFF.

Relative to its sample, this clonotype is medium-sized (0.01 to 0.1%). This sequence joins TRBV20-1 and TRBJ2-7, with TRBD2 matching over 9 bases. Per the germline V gene, CDR1 is DFQATT and CDR2 is SNEGSKA (reference sequence). V was clipped by 3 bases and J by 1 base; unmatched bases: 4. The CDR3 runs to 14 residues. In nucleotides, the CDR3 is TGCAGTGCTAGGGGGGCGGGAGGGTCCTACGAGCAGTACTTC. It is translated as CSARGAGGSYEQYF.

This clonotype was seen a few times. The chain recombines TRBV7-8 with TRBJ1-1; D ambiguous. Per germline, CDR1 SGHVS and CDR2 FQNEAQ. The CDR3 sequence is 17 residues long. The V end lost 1 base, the J end lost 0 bases, and 15 bases lay between the germline ends. The CDR3 DNA reads as TGTGCCAGCAGCTTAGGGGCGAAGGGAGAGATGAACACTGAAGCTTTCTTT. Translated: CASSLGAKGEMNTEAFF.

A few counts support this clonotype. The chain has TRBV7-6 and TRBJ2-1; 9 positions match TRBD1. V lost 4 bases, J lost 6 bases, and 4 bases stayed unmatched. Germline V gene lookup returns CDR1 SGHVS and CDR2 FNYEAQ. The CDR3 sequence is 14 residues long. The CDR3 nucleotides are TGTGCCAGCAGCTCGGACAGGGGACCCAATGAGCAGTTCTTC. The encoded protein is CASSSDRGPNEQFF.

The chain links TRBV7-9 to TRBJ2-7; 7 nucleotides match TRBD1. With 5 bases clipped from V and 3 bases from J, the junction kept 10 bases outside the gene matches. The CDR3 is 15 residues long. Germline V gene sequence: CDR1 SEHNR, CDR2 FQNEAQ (reference sequence). CDR3 DNA: TGTGCCAGCAGCAGTACCGACAGGGTTTACTACGAGCAGTACTTC. It encodes CASSSTDRVYYEQYF. Variable domain in full (rest from reference TRBV7-9 and TRBJ2-7): DTGVSQNPRHKITKRGQNVTFRCDPISEHNRLYWYRQTLGQGPEFLTYFQNEAQLEKSRLLSDRFSAERPKGSFSTLEIQRTEQGDSAMYLCASSSTDRVYYEQYFGPGTRLTVT.

This clonotype was detected only a few times. The chain recombines TRBV12-3 or TRBV12-4 with TRBJ2-1, with 7 positions matching TRBD1. Trimming removed 4 bases from V and 4 bases from J; junction bases left unmatched: 4. The CDR3 sequence is 14 residues long. The CDR3 reads CASSSGTDYNEQFF. The CDR3 bases are TGTGCCAGCAGTTCCGGGACAGATTACAATGAGCAGTTCTTC.

The chain carries TRBV6-1 and TRBJ2-5; 9 nucleotides line up with TRBD2. Trimming took 8 bases from V and 0 from J; bases not matched to a gene: 1. This CDR3 is built from 13 residues. CDR1 MNHNS and CDR2 SASEGT come from the germline V gene. CDR3 residues: CASGLAHQETQYF. The CDR3 region has the DNA TGTGCCAGCGGACTAGCGCACCAAGAGACCCAGTACTTC.

Here the CDR3 DNA reads TGTGCCAGCAGCCCCCCCGGGATTAATGAGCAGTTCTTC. Translated, it gives CASSPPGINEQFF. This chain joins TRBV7-3 and TRBJ2-1, with a tentative D call TRBD2 (5 bases). This CDR3 is 13 amino acids long. Trimming shortened V by 5 bases and J by 7 bases, and 12 bases separated the two germline ends. Germline-derived CDR1 and CDR2 are SGHTA and FQGTGA.

This clonotype showed up many times. CDR3 amino acids: CASSHGGSGAEQFF. CDR3 nucleotide sequence: TGTGCCAGCAGCCACGGGGGTAGCGGGGCTGAGCAGTTCTTC. This sequence joins TRBV6-2 or TRBV6-3 and TRBJ2-1; 8 nucleotides line up with TRBD2. The CDR3 length is 14 residues. Germline values: CDR1 MNHEY, CDR2 SVGEGT. J lost 9 bases, V lost 6 bases, and 10 bases had no gene match.